What follows is one TCR beta chain and its context. Its antigen is as yet unknown. The data derive from a study of CD8+ T cells in alopecia areata. About the study: It was oral tofacitinib, at 5 to 10 mg twice daily, that treated patients received. Regarding the study as a whole: Scalp sample sequencing also detects resident alphabeta T cells of normal skin. Normal scalp showed lower clonality than lesional scalp, especially alopecia totalis/universalis.

After isolation, RNA underwent reverse transcription to generate cDNA as the sequencing template. Assay: immunoSEQ multiplex PCR; the TCRdb copy retains only in-frame clones and omits some. The sample gives approximately 210,000 clones, over 60% of which show up once; 4% to 5% is in the top ten. Stated treatment: oral pan-JAK inhibitor, 5-10 mg twice daily. Obtained from alopecia areata patients were lesional scalp punch biopsies along with peripheral blood. Trimming took 5 bases from V and 9 from J, leaving 8 bases between them. The CDR3 sequence is 11 residues long. The germline gives CDR1 SEHNR, CDR2 FQNEAQ (reference sequence).

This chain uses TRBV7-9 with TRBJ1-3, with D tentatively TRBD1 (5 bases). Material: CD4+ T cells sorted from blood, obtained at week 4, from a patient treated with tofacitinib. This clonotype was sampled from a human donor with alopecia areata. CDR3 in amino acids: CASSLGGTIYF. CDR3 sequence (DNA): TGTGCCAGCAGCCTGGGGGGCACCATATATTTT.